This TCR beta chain was captured in a study of control samples from healthy donors and cancer patients. This table comes from immunoSEQ multiplex PCR, and its TCRdb copy is limited to in-frame clones, with some not included. The table records about 14,000 clones, around 77% of them present only once. This clone was picked up a small number of times. The CDR3 contains 16 residues. V and J are TRBV21-1 and TRBJ2-1; TRBD2, the D gene given by the table, was not confirmed from the DNA. TRBV21-1 has pseudogene status. The sequencing sample was made of formalin-fixed, paraffin-embedded tissue. This TCR was sampled from a female donor with lung cancer. CDR3 sequence: CASRLAGPSSYNEQFF. DNA for the CDR3: TGTGCCAGCAGACTAGCGGGCCCCAGCTCCTACAATGAGCAGTTCTTC.